This TCR beta chain was identified during a study of cytomegalovirus exposure and HLA in healthy donors. This CDR3 spans 12 amino acids. Trimming removed 8 bases at V and 8 bases at J, with 12 bases between. Germline values: CDR1 MNHNY, CDR2 SVGAGI (reference sequence). TCRdb's table, derived via immunoSEQ multiplex PCR, lists solely in-frame clones and lacks some. The data show 75,000 to 90,000 clones, 90% to 97% seen once. The sequence came from a man in his late teens or twenties in good health and CMV-seropositive. The specimen was PBMCs. The gene calls are TRBV6-6 and TRBJ1-4, with a weak D call TRBD1 (5 bases). The CDR3 nucleotides read TGTGCCAGCTCTCGCGGGGGGGAAAAACTGTTTTTT. This translates into CASSRGGEKLFF.